The 26 T cell receptor beta chains listed next were all sequenced from one sample in a study of Ad26.COV2.S vaccination and SARS-CoV-2 variants. The treatment: 15 to 20 received Ad26.COV2.S at low or high dose, single or two shots; about five received placebo; per-sample allocation not given. Sampling occurred on day 63 after the first vaccine or placebo injection. Profiling relied on immunoSEQ multiplex PCR, and the TCRdb table lists in-frame clones only, not all of them. The sample comprises 350,000 to 500,000 clones, approximately 92% of which are singletons, and roughly an eighth rests with the top ten. Sample: peripheral blood, taken in a trial of Ad26.COV2.S vaccine versus placebo. The receptors derive from a person between 18 and 65 years old who received the Ad26.COV2.S COVID-19 vaccine or a placebo.

The genes are TRBV29-1 and TRBJ1-1; 8 positions agree with TRBD1. Germline loops: CDR1 SQVTM, CDR2 ANQGSEA. With V trimmed by 6 bases and J by 11 bases, 8 bases remained unmatched. The CDR3 is 11 residues long. The CDR3 region has the DNA TGCAGCGTGAGAACAGGGGGGAAGGCTTTCTTT. Amino acids: CSVRTGGKAFF.

The V and J genes are TRBV5-4 and TRBJ2-1; D unresolved. The CDR3 runs to 14 residues. The V and J ends lost 2 bases and 0 bases respectively, with 6 bases between them. CDR1 is SGHNT and CDR2 is YYREEE in the germline V gene (reference sequence). The CDR3, as DNA: TGTGCCAGCAGCTTTACTACCTCCTACAATGAGCAGTTCTTC. Translated, it gives CASSFTTSYNEQFF.

The V and J genes are TRBV19 and TRBJ1-1; 7 bases match TRBD1. The germline gives CDR1 LNHDA, CDR2 SQIVND (reference sequence). The CDR3 is 15 residues long. V dropped 6 bases and J dropped 0; count of bases not matched to a gene: 7. This chain's CDR3 is CASRPEGAVNTEAFF. As DNA, the CDR3 is TGTGCCAGTAGGCCGGAGGGGGCGGTGAACACTGAAGCTTTCTTT.

The V and J genes are TRBV5-1 and TRBJ2-2; TRBD1 agrees at 8 bases. J lost 4 bases, V lost 6 bases, and 5 bases had no gene match. This CDR3 contains 14 residues. The germline CDR1 and CDR2 sequences are SGHRS and YFSETQ. This CDR3 is CASNDRGITGELFF. CDR3 DNA: TGCGCCAGCAATGACAGGGGAATCACCGGGGAGCTGTTTTTT. The complete variable domain, with remaining parts taken from reference TRBV5-1 and TRBJ2-2, reads KAGVTQTPRYLIKTRGQQVTLSCSPISGHRSVSWYQQTPGQGLQFLFEYFSETQRNKGNFPGRFSGRQFSNSRSEMNVSTLELGDSALYLCASNDRGITGELFFGEGSRLTVL.

This chain joins TRBV11-3 and TRBJ1-1; no clear D. CDR1 and CDR2 from the germline V gene are SGHNT and YENEEA. V was cut by 3 bases and J by 0 bases, with 17 bases left in between. This CDR3 has 17 amino acids. The CDR3 protein is CASSFIQTPLMNTEAFF. CDR3 nucleotide sequence: TGTGCCAGCAGCTTCATTCAAACACCCTTAATGAACACTGAAGCTTTCTTT.

The V gene is TRBV6-5, the J gene TRBJ2-7; 9 bases line up with TRBD1. The germline gives CDR1 MNHEY, CDR2 SVGAGI. V lost 2 bases and J lost 5; bases outside the gene matches: 10. There are 16 residues in the CDR3. As DNA, the CDR3 is TGTGCCAGCAGTTACATAGGACAGGGGATGAGGAACGAGCAGTACTTC. It translates to CASSYIGQGMRNEQYF.

V gene TRBV30 combines with J gene TRBJ2-5; D unclear. The V end was cut by 0 bases, the J end by 1 base, with 6 bases between. Germline V gene lookup returns CDR1 GTSNPN and CDR2 SVGIG (reference sequence). The CDR3 has 13 residues. This CDR3 reads CAWSVRSQETQYF. In DNA, the CDR3 is TGTGCCTGGAGTGTAAGGAGCCAAGAGACCCAGTACTTC.

The chain employs TRBV11-2 and TRBJ2-7, with 11 bases identical to TRBD1. In germline, CDR1 is SGHAT, CDR2 FQNNGV. V dropped 6 bases and J dropped 3; count of bases not matched to a gene: 4. The CDR3 covers 14 residues. For the CDR3, the DNA is TGTGCCAGCAGTAGAGGGACAGGGGGCTACGAGCAGTACTTC. It encodes CASSRGTGGYEQYF.

This clone has only one observation. The sample contains more than one DNA sequence encoding this CDR3. V and J are TRBV28 and TRBJ1-4; the match to TRBD1 covers 9 bases. The junction had 5 bases not matched to a gene; V was cut back by 4 bases and J by 8 bases. This CDR3 has 14 residues. Germline CDR1 and CDR2: MDHEN and SYDVKM. This chain's CDR3 is CASSSGTGYEKLFF. CDR3 in DNA: TGTGCCAGCAGTTCCGGGACAGGGTACGAAAAACTGTTTTTT.

The CDR3 reads CASSLVNEQFF. Here the CDR3 DNA reads TGTGCCAGCAGTTTAGTAAATGAGCAGTTCTTC. The chain uses TRBV28 and TRBJ2-1; D is unclear. Germline V lookup: CDR1 MDHEN, CDR2 SYDVKM. Trimming left V 2 bases short and J 7 bases short, with 3 bases between. This CDR3 has 11 amino acids.

In nucleotides, the CDR3 is TGTGCCAGCAGCTTAACGGGGGGGGCAGGGGCCTACGAGCAGTACTTC. Its protein is CASSLTGGAGAYEQYF. The V call is TRBV7-2, the J call TRBJ2-7, with 8 bases identical to TRBD2. J lost 2 bases, V lost 2 bases, and 8 bases had no gene match. This CDR3 is built from 16 residues. Germline V gives CDR1 SGHTA, CDR2 FQGNSA.

V and J are TRBV5-6 and TRBJ1-2; D ambiguous. The V end was cut by 0 bases, the J end by 3 bases, with 12 bases between. Per the germline V gene, CDR1 is SGHDT and CDR2 is YYEEEE. The length of the CDR3 is 15 residues. The CDR3 DNA is TGTGCCAGCAGCTTGGATCCAGCCCGGGACTATGGCTACACCTTC. Translated: CASSLDPARDYGYTF. Variable domain in full (rest from reference TRBV5-6 and TRBJ1-2): DAGVTQSPTHLIKTRGQQVTLRCSPKSGHDTVSWYQQALGQGPQFIFQYYEEEERQRGNFPDRFSGHQFPNYSSELNVNALLLGDSALYLCASSLDPARDYGYTFGSGTRLTVV.

V gene TRBV4-3 combines with J gene TRBJ2-3; the match to TRBD2 covers 14 bases. The CDR3 spans 19 residues. After removal of 1 base from V and 1 base from J, the junction contained 7 bases not matched to a gene. Germline values: CDR1 LGHNA, CDR2 YSLEER. This chain's CDR3 is CASSQARLAGGMGTDTQYF. The DNA for the CDR3 is TGCGCCAGCAGCCAAGCCCGACTAGCGGGAGGGATGGGCACAGATACGCAGTATTTT.

CDR3 region: CASRGWGDIQYF. The CDR3 DNA is TGTGCCAGCAGGGGATGGGGTGACATTCAGTACTTC. This chain joins TRBV5-5 and TRBJ2-4; D is uncertain. This CDR3 spans 12 amino acids. Trimming cost V 5 bases and J 8 bases, with 11 bases left between them. From germline, CDR1 is SGHKS and CDR2 YYEKEE (reference sequence).

This clone was observed a handful of times. The sample holds other DNA sequences that translate to the same CDR3. This chain links TRBV6-1 with TRBJ1-5; tentatively, D is TRBD1 (5 bases). The V gene's germline CDR1 is MNHNS and CDR2 SASEGT. V lost 3 bases and J 5 bases, leaving 5 bases between the germline ends. This CDR3 contains 12 residues. Here the CDR3 DNA reads TGTGCCAGCAGTGACAGGGATCAGCCCCAGCATTTT. Its translation is CASSDRDQPQHF.

CDR3: CASTHPPLKTTPDPETQYF. CDR3 nucleotides: TGTGCCAGCACCCACCCGCCCTTGAAGACAACACCCGACCCAGAGACCCAGTACTTC. V is TRBV28 and J is TRBJ2-5, with D uncertain. V lost 7 bases, J lost 4 bases, and 31 bases lay in between. Germline assignment: CDR1 MDHEN and CDR2 SYDVKM. The CDR3 is made up of 19 amino acids.

The chain carries TRBV4-3 and TRBJ2-3, with D possibly called TRBD1 or TRBD2 (6 bases each). The CDR3 contains 17 residues. The germline V and J ends were trimmed by 4 bases and 3 bases, with 20 bases remaining between them. Per the germline V gene, CDR1 is LGHNA and CDR2 is YSLEER. The CDR3 nucleotides are TGCGCCAGCAGCCGAACGGTGGCGGGAAGGGGGACAGATACGCAGTATTTT. Its protein is CASSRTVAGRGTDTQYF.

This clone appeared a single time. This chain uses TRBV6-2 or TRBV6-3 with TRBJ2-7; D gene unclear. Trimming stripped 5 bases from V and 0 bases from J, with 17 bases between. The germline CDR1 and CDR2 sequences are MNHEY and SVGEGT. The CDR3 is 16 amino acids. The CDR3 DNA is TGTGCCAGCAGTAAAAAACAGAGAACCCACTCCTACGAGCAGTACTTC. It codes for CASSKKQRTHSYEQYF.

The CDR3 DNA is TGTGCCAGCTCACCTAGGGAGGGTGCGGACTATGGCTACACCTTC. Protein: CASSPREGADYGYTF. This chain joins TRBV18 and TRBJ1-2; D not certain. The ends were cut back, 3 bases at V and 3 bases at J, with 14 bases in the middle. The germline V gene encodes CDR1 KGHSH and CDR2 LQKENI. CDR3 length equals 15 residues.

This chain uses TRBV7-2 with TRBJ2-1, with D unclear. The germline V and J ends were trimmed by 5 bases and 4 bases, with 3 bases remaining between them. Germline V lookup: CDR1 SGHTA, CDR2 FQGNSA. There are 11 residues in the CDR3. CDR3 coding DNA: TGTGCCAGCAGCGTTTACAATGAGCAGTTCTTC. The encoded protein is CASSVYNEQFF.

The rearrangement joins TRBV6-5 to TRBJ2-7; the D gene is possibly TRBD1 (6 bases). The germline V and J ends were trimmed by 2 bases and 6 bases, with 8 bases remaining between them. This CDR3 has 12 residues. CDR1 is MNHEY, CDR2 SVGAGI, per germline. CDR3 nucleotide sequence: TGTGCCAGCAGTTACCAGGGGAGCGAGCAGTACTTC. Its protein is CASSYQGSEQYF.

This rearrangement joins TRBV25-1 to TRBJ2-2; D is unclear. V gave up 3 bases and J gave up 6 bases, with 11 bases separating them. The CDR3 is 14 amino acids. Germline CDR1 is MGHDK and CDR2 is SYGVNS. CDR3 loop: CASSDRLVAGELFF. CDR3 sequence (DNA): TGTGCCAGCAGTGATCGGCTAGTCGCCGGGGAGCTGTTTTTT. The full variable domain, in which reference TRBV25-1 and TRBJ2-2 provide the parts outside the CDR3, is EADIYQTPRYLVIGTGKKITLECSQTMGHDKMYWYQQDPGMELHLIHYSYGVNSTEKGDLSSESTVSRIRTEHFPLTLESARPSHTSQYLCASSDRLVAGELFFGEGSRLTVL.

The chain recombines TRBV6-5 with TRBJ1-1; D is ambiguous. The ends were cut back, 5 bases at V and 4 bases at J, with 8 bases in the middle. Germline V CDR1 and CDR2: MNHEY, SVGAGI. CDR3 length: 12 residues. The CDR3 reads CASSKVGTEAFF. As DNA, the CDR3 is TGTGCCAGCAGTAAGGTAGGCACTGAAGCTTTCTTT.

The V call is TRBV11-2, the J call TRBJ2-7; the match to TRBD1 covers 8 bases. The CDR3 is 14 residues long. J was trimmed by 2 bases and V by 5 bases; bases with no gene match: 5. Germline CDR1 SGHAT, CDR2 FQNNGV. Here the CDR3 DNA reads TGTGCCAGCAGCCCCCGGGACAGGCCCTACGAGCAGTACTTC. Its translation: CASSPRDRPYEQYF.

This chain joins TRBV30 and TRBJ2-7; TRBD1 matches 7 bases. The CDR3 loop spans 12 amino acids. After removal of 3 bases from V and 4 bases from J, the junction contained 3 bases not matched to a gene. The germline V gene encodes CDR1 GTSNPN and CDR2 SVGIG (reference sequence). The CDR3 here is CAWSRDRYEQYF. Here the CDR3 DNA reads TGTGCCTGGAGCCGGGACAGATACGAGCAGTACTTC.

The chain uses TRBV29-1 and TRBJ1-5; the D is unclear. V was trimmed by 4 bases and J by 3 bases, leaving 10 bases between them. Germline CDR1 SQVTM, CDR2 ANQGSEA. The length of the CDR3 is 13 residues. DNA of the CDR3: TGCAGCGTTGGGACGGATATCAATCAGCCCCAGCATTTT. Protein product: CSVGTDINQPQHF.